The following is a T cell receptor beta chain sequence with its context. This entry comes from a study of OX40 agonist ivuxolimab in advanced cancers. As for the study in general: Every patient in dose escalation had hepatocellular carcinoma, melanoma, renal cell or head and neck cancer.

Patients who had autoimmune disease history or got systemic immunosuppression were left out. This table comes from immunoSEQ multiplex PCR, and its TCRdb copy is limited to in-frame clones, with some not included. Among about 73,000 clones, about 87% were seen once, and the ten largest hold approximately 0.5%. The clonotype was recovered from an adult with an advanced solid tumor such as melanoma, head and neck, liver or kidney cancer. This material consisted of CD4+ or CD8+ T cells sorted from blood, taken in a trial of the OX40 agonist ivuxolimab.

CDR3: CASSEWGGNTEAFF. CDR3 coding DNA: TGTGCCAGCAGTGAATGGGGCGGGAACACTGAAGCTTTCTTT. This rearrangement joins TRBV6-1 to TRBJ1-1; the D gene is possibly TRBD1 (5 bases). The V and J ends lost 2 bases and 1 base respectively, with 8 bases between them. Germline values: CDR1 MNHNS, CDR2 SASEGT. The CDR3 sequence is 14 residues long.